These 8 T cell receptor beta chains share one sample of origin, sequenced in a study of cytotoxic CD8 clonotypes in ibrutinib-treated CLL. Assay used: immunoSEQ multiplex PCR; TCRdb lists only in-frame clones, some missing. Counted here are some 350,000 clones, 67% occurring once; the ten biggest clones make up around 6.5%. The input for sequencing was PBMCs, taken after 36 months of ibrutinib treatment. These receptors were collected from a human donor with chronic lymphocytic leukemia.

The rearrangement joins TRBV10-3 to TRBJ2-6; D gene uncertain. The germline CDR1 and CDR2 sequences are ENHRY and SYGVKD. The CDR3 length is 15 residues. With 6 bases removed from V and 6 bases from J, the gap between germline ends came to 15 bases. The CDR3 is CAISSSSFVANVLTF. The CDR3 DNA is TGTGCCATCAGCTCCAGCTCCTTTGTGGCCAACGTCCTGACTTTC.

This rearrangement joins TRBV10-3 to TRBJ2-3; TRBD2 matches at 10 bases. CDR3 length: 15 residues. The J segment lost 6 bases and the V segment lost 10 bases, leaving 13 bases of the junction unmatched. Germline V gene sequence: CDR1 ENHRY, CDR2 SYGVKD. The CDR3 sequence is CATGLAGEFRDTQYF. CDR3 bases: TGTGCCACTGGGCTAGCGGGAGAGTTCAGGGATACGCAGTATTTT.

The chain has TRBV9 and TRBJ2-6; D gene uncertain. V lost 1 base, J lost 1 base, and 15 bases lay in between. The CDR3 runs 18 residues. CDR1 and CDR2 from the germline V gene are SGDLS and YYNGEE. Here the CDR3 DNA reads TGTGCCAGCAGCGTAAAAGCAGATTCGTTTTCTGGGGCCAACGTCCTGACTTTC. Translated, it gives CASSVKADSFSGANVLTF.

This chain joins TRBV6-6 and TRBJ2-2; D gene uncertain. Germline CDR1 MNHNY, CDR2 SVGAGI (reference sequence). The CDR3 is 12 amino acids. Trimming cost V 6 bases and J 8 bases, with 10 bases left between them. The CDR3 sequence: CASRRAGGELFF. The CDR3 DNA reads TGTGCCAGCAGAAGGGCAGGAGGGGAGCTGTTTTTT.

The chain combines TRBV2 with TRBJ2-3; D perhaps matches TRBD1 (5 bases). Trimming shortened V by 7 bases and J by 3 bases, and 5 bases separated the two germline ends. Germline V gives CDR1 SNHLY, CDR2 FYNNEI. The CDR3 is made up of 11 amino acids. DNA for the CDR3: TGTGCCAGCACAGGGACAGATACGCAGTATTTT. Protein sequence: CASTGTDTQYF.

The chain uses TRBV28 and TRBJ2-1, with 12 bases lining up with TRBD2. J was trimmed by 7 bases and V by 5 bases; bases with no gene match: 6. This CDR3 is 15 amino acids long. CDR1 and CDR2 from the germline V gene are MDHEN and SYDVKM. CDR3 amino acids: CASSILAGGLNEQFF. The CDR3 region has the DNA TGTGCCAGCAGTATACTAGCGGGAGGCTTAAATGAGCAGTTCTTC.

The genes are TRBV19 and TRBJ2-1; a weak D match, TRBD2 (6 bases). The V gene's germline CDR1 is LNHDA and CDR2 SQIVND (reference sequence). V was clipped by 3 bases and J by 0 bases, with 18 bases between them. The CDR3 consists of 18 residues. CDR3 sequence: CASSMPGLLISSYNEQFF. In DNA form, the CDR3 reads TGTGCCAGTAGTATGCCGGGACTTTTGATAAGCTCCTACAATGAGCAGTTCTTC.

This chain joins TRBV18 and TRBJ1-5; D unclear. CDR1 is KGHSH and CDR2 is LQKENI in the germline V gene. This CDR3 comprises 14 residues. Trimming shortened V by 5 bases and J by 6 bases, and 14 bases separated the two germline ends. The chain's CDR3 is CASSLPLSRQPQHF. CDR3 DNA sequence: TGTGCCAGCTCATTACCTCTATCGCGTCAGCCCCAGCATTTT.